This T cell receptor beta chain was profiled in a study of tumor-infiltrating lymphocytes in oesophageal squamous cell carcinoma. TCRdb passed the PCR reads through MiXCR, listing each CDR3 protein once. The sample has 15,000 to 20,000 distinct CDR3 sequences; around 41% are singletons. The sequence derives from a male donor with esophageal squamous cell carcinoma. Source material: esophageal tumor tissue.

The CDR3 sequence is CAIATGSQAGANVLTF. The CDR3 DNA follows: TGTGCCATTGCTACCGGCAGCCAGGCTGGGGCCAACGTCCTGACTTTC. The chain has TRBV10-3 and TRBJ2-5; D gene uncertain. The tail of the sequence fits TRBJ2-6 better, so the J call may be wrong. From germline, CDR1 is ENHRY and CDR2 SYGVKD. The CDR3 extends over 16 amino acids.